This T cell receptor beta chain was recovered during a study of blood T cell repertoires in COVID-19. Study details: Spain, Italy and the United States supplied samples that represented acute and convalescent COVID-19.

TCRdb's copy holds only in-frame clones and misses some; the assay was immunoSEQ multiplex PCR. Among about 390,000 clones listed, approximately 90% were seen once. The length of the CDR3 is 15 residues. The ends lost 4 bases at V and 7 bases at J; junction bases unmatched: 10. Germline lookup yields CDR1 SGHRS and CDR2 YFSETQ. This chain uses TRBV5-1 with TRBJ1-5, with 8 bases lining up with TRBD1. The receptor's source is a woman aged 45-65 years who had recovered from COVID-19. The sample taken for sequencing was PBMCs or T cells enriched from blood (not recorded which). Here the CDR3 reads CASSPGTGPGQPQHF. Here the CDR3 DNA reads TGCGCCAGCAGCCCGGGGACAGGCCCCGGGCAGCCCCAGCATTTT.